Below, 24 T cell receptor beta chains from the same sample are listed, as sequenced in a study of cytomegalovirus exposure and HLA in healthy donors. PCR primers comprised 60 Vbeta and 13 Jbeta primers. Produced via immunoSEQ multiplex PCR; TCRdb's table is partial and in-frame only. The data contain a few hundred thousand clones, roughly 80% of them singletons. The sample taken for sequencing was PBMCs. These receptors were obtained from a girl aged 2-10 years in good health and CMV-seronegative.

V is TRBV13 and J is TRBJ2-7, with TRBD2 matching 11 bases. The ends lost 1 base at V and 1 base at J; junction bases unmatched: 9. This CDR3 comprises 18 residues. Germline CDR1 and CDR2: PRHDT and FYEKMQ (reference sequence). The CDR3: CASSLAYAGTSGSYEQYF. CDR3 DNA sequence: TGTGCCAGCAGCTTAGCCTACGCCGGGACTAGCGGTTCCTACGAGCAGTACTTC.

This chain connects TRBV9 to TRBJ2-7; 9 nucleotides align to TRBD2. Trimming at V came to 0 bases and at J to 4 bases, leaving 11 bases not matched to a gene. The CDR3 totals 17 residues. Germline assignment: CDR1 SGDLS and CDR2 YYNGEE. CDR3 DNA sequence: TGTGCCAGCAGCGTAGGTCCCGGGCGGGGGGGCCGGTACGAGCAGTACTTC. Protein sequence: CASSVGPGRGGRYEQYF.

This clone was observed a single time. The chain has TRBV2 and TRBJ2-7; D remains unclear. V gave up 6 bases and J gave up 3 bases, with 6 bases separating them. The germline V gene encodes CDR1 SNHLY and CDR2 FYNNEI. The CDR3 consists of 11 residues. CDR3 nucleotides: TGTGCCAGCAGCCCAGACTACGAGCAGTACTTC. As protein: CASSPDYEQYF. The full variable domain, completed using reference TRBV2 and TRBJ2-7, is EPEVTQTPSHQVTQMGQEVILRCVPISNHLYFYWYRQILGQKVEFLVSFYNNEISEKSEIFDDQFSVERPDGSNFTLKIRSTKLEDSAMYFCASSPDYEQYFGPGTRLTVT.

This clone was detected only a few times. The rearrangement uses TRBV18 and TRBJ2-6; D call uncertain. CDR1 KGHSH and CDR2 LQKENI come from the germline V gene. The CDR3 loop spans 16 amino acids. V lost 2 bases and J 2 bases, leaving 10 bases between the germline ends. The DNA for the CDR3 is TGTGCCAGCTCACCAATAGTGGAGCCTGGGGCCAACGTCCTGACTTTC. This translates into CASSPIVEPGANVLTF.

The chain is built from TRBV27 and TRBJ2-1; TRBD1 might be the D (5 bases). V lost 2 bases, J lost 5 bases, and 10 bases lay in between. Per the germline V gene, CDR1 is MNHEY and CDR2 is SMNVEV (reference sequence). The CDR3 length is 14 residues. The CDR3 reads CASSLGAPNNEQFF. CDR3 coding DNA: TGTGCCAGCAGTTTAGGGGCCCCTAACAATGAGCAGTTCTTC.

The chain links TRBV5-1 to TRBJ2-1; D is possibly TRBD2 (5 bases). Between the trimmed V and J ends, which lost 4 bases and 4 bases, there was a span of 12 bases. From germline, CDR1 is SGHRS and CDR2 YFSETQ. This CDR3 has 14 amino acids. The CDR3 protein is CASSPRTEYNEQFF. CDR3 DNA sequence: TGCGCCAGCAGCCCCCGGACTGAGTACAATGAGCAGTTCTTC.

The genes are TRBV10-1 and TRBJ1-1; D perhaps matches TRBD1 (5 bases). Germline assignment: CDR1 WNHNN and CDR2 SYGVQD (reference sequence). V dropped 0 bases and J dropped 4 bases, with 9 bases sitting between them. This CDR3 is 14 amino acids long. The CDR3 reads CASSESGGGTEAFF. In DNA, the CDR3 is TGCGCCAGCAGTGAGTCGGGGGGGGGCACTGAAGCTTTCTTT.

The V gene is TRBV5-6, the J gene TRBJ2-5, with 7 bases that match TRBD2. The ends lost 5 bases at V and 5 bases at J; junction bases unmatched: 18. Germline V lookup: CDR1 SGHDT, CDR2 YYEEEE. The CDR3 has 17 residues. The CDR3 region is CASSYHRDGEGWETQYF. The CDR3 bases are TGTGCCAGCAGTTATCACCGGGACGGGGAGGGTTGGGAGACCCAGTACTTC.

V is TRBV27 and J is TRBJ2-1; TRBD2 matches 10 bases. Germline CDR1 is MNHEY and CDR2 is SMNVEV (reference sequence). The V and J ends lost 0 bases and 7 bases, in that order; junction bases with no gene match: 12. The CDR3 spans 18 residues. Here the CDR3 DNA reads TGTGCCAGCAGTTTATCGCCACCCGCTAGCGGGAGCTATAATGAGCAGTTCTTC. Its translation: CASSLSPPASGSYNEQFF.

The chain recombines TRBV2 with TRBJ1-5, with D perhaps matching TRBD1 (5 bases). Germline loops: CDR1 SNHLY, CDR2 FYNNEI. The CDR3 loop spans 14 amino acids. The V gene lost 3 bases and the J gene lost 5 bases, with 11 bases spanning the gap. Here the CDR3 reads CASSEAGPYQPQHF. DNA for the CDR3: TGTGCCAGCAGTGAGGCAGGGCCCTATCAGCCCCAGCATTTT.

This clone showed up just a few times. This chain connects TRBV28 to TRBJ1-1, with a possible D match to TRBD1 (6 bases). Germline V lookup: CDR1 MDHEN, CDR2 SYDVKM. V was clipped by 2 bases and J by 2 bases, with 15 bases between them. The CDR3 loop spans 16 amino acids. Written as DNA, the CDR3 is TGTGCCAGCAGTTTAGAACCGGGACATCGAAACACTGAAGCTTTCTTT. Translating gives CASSLEPGHRNTEAFF.

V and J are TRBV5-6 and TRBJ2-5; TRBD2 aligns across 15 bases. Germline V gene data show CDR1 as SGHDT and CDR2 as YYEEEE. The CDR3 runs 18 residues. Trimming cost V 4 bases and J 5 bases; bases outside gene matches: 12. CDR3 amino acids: CASSLGLAGGPLKETQYF. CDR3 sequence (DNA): TGTGCCAGCAGCCTTGGACTAGCGGGAGGGCCATTGAAGGAGACCCAGTACTTC.

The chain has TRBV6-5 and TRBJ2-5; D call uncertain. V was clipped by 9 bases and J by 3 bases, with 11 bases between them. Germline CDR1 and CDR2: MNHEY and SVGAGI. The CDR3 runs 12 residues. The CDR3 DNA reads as TGTGCCAGTTCAAGCCATGAAGAGACCCAGTACTTC. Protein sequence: CASSSHEETQYF.

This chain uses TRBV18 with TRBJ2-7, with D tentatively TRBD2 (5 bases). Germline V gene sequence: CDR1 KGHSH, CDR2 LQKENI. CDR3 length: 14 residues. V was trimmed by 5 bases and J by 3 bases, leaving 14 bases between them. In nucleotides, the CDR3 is TGTGCCAGCTCATCCCGCTCAGACTACTACGAGCAGTACTTC. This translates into CASSSRSDYYEQYF.

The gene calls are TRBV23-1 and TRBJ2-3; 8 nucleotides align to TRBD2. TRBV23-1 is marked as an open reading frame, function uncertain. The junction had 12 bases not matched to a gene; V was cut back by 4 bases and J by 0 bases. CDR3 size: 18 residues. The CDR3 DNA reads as TGCGCCAGCAGTCCAGGTAGCGGGAACCGTCCGAGCACAGATACGCAGTATTTT. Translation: CASSPGSGNRPSTDTQYF.

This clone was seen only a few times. The CDR3 DNA sequence: TGTGCCAGCTCACCATCTCAGGACTCTATAAACTACGAGCAGTACTTC. Protein: CASSPSQDSINYEQYF. The chain recombines TRBV18 with TRBJ2-7; D is possibly TRBD2 (5 bases). The CDR3 is 16 residues long. Germline V CDR1 and CDR2: KGHSH, LQKENI. V lost 2 bases, J lost 3 bases, and 17 bases lay in between. Using reference TRBV18 and TRBJ2-7 for the parts outside the CDR3, the full variable domain is NAGVMQNPRHLVRRRGQEARLRCSPMKGHSHVYWYRQLPEEGLKFMVYLQKENIIDESGMPKERFSAEFPKEGPSILRIQQVVRGDSAAYFCASSPSQDSINYEQYFGPGTRLTVT.

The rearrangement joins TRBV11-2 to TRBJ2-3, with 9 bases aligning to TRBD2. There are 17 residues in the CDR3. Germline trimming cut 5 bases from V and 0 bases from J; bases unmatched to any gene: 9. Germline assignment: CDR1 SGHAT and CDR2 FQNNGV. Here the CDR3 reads CASSTRGLAPSTDTQYF. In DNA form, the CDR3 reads TGTGCCAGCAGCACCCGAGGACTAGCGCCTAGCACAGATACGCAGTATTTT. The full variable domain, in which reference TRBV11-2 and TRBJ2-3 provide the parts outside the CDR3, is EAGVAQSPRYKIIEKRQSVAFWCNPISGHATLYWYQQILGQGPKLLIQFQNNGVVDDSQLPKDRFSAERLKGVDSTLKIQPAKLEDSAVYLCASSTRGLAPSTDTQYFGPGTRLTVL.

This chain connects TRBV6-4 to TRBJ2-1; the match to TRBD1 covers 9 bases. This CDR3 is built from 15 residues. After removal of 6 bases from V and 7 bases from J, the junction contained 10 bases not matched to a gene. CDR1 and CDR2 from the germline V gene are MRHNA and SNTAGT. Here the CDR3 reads CASSAGTGQVNEQFF. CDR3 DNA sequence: TGTGCCAGCAGCGCCGGGACAGGGCAGGTTAATGAGCAGTTCTTC.

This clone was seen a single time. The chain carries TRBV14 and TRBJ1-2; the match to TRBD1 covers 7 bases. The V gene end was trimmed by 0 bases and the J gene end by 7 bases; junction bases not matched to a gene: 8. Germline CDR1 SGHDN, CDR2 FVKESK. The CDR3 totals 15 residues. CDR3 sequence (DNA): TGTGCCAGCAGCCAAGATGTACAGGGGCGGGCTGGCTACACCTTC. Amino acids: CASSQDVQGRAGYTF.

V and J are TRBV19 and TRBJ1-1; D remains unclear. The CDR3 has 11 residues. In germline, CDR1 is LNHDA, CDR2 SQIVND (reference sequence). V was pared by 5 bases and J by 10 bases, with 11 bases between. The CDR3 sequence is CASSYRFAAFF. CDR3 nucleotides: TGTGCCAGTAGTTATCGGTTTGCAGCTTTCTTT.

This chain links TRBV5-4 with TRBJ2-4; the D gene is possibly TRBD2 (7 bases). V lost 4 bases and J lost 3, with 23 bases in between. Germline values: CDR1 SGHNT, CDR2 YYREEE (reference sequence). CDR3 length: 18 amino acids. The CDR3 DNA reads TGTGCCAGCAGCGAGAAGTGGCGGGGGCAAGTCGGCAAAAACATTCAGTACTTC. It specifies CASSEKWRGQVGKNIQYF.

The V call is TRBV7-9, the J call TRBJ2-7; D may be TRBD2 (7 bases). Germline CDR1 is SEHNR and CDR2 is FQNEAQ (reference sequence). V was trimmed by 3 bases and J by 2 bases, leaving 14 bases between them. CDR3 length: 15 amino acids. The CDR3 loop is CASSFFGGRPYEQYF. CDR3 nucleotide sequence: TGTGCCAGCAGCTTCTTCGGGGGGCGACCCTACGAGCAGTACTTC. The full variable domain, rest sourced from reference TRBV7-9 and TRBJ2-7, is DTGVSQNPRHKITKRGQNVTFRCDPISEHNRLYWYRQTLGQGPEFLTYFQNEAQLEKSRLLSDRFSAERPKGSFSTLEIQRTEQGDSAMYLCASSFFGGRPYEQYFGPGTRLTVT.

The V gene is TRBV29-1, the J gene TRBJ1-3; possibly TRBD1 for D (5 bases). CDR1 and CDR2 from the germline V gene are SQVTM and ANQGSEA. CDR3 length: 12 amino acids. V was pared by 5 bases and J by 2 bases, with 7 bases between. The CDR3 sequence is CSVSGTGNTIYF. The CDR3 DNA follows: TGCAGCGTTTCAGGGACTGGAAACACCATATATTTT.

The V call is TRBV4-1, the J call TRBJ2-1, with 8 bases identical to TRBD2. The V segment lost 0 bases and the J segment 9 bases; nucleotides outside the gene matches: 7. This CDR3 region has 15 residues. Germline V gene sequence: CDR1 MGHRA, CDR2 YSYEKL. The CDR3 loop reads CASSQEWTSTGEQFF. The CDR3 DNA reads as TGCGCCAGCAGCCAAGAATGGACTAGCACCGGTGAGCAGTTCTTC.